The 29 T cell receptor beta chains given below trace back to one sample, sequenced in a study of blood T cell repertoires in COVID-19 (dated by TCRdb to the early 2020s). Library preparation was by the immunoSEQ multiplex PCR assay. TCRdb's version of the immuneACCESS table is confined to in-frame rearrangements and falls short of the full clone set. An unresolved V gene accounts for under half of the shortfall where checked; the remainder is of unknown origin. A total of 220,000 or so clones appear in this sample, around 80% of them only once. The top ten hold 4.5% to 7% of the sample. Sequencing was done on a sample of peripheral blood. The receptor source for this set is a woman in her sixties or seventies with acute or convalescent COVID-19.

With respect to this clone: A read error may account for a junction end that differs from germline. For the CDR3, the DNA is TGTGCCGGCAGTTTTGCCGGACAGGGGGCCTTCTCTGGGGCCAACGTCCTGACTTTC. Translated, it gives CAGSFAGQGAFSGANVLTF. V is TRBV28 and J is TRBJ2-6; 11 nucleotides align to TRBD1. The CDR3 consists of 19 residues. CDR1 is MDHEN, CDR2 SYDVKM, per germline.

The CDR3 nucleotides read TGTGCCAGCAGTTTTGGGGACAGGACCTCCTGGGGGGGCTACACCTTC. This encodes CASSFGDRTSWGGYTF. The genes are TRBV28 and TRBJ1-2; 8 bases match TRBD1. The CDR3 contains 16 residues. Per germline, CDR1 MDHEN and CDR2 SYDVKM. V was clipped by 3 bases and J by 8 bases; unmatched bases: 14.

The chain has TRBV5-4 and TRBJ1-5; 8 bases are a match to TRBD1. CDR3 length equals 14 residues. Germline assignment: CDR1 SGHNT and CDR2 YYREEE (reference sequence). V trimming: 4 bases; J trimming: 7 bases; junction bases outside the gene matches: 7. CDR3 loop: CASSLQGGSQPQHF. The CDR3 coding sequence is TGTGCCAGCAGCCTACAGGGGGGTAGCCAGCCCCAGCATTTT.

The rearrangement links TRBV30 to TRBJ1-5; 7 positions match TRBD1. V was clipped by 0 bases and J by 4 bases; unmatched bases: 6. Germline V gene lookup returns CDR1 GTSNPN and CDR2 SVGIG (reference sequence). The CDR3 has 15 amino acids. In DNA, the CDR3 is TGTGCCTGGAGTGTAAAGGGGGCCGGGAATCAGCCCCAGCATTTT. The encoded protein is CAWSVKGAGNQPQHF.

This chain connects TRBV2 to TRBJ1-1, with 7 positions matching TRBD1. V lost 6 bases, J lost 6 bases, and 7 bases stayed unmatched. This CDR3 spans 13 amino acids. CDR1 SNHLY and CDR2 FYNNEI come from the germline V gene. The CDR3 DNA follows: TGTGCCAGCAGGTCGACAGGGCAGGCTGAAGCTTTCTTT. Amino acids: CASRSTGQAEAFF.

This chain connects TRBV7-3 to TRBJ2-6; 7 bases match TRBD2. From germline, CDR1 is SGHTA and CDR2 FQGTGA. The CDR3 length is 16 residues. The V segment lost 1 base and the J segment 4 bases; nucleotides outside the gene matches: 4. Written as DNA, the CDR3 is TGTGCCAGCAGCTTAAAAGCGGGAACCGGGGCCAACGTCCTGACTTTC. Its protein is CASSLKAGTGANVLTF.

This clone was found a few times. The chain is built from TRBV6-1 and TRBJ2-5, with no clear D. This CDR3 contains 13 residues. Trimming took off 1 base at V and 9 bases at J, with 12 bases between the two ends. Germline assignment: CDR1 MNHNS and CDR2 SASEGT. The CDR3 sequence is CASSEGERVAQYF. CDR3 coding DNA: TGTGCCAGCAGTGAAGGAGAACGGGTGGCCCAGTACTTC.

The chain joins TRBV29-1 to TRBJ1-2; tentatively, D is TRBD1 (6 bases). Germline-derived CDR1 and CDR2 are SQVTM and ANQGSEA. The CDR3 sequence is 14 residues long. The ends were cut back, 1 base at V and 6 bases at J, with 15 bases in the middle. The CDR3 here is CSVEGVRQEDGYTF. The CDR3 DNA reads as TGCAGCGTTGAAGGAGTTCGACAGGAGGATGGCTACACCTTC.

The J gene is TRBJ1-5, the V gene TRBV19; D possibly corresponds to TRBD1 (5 bases). V dropped 3 bases and J dropped 9 bases, with 21 bases sitting between them. The CDR3 has 16 amino acids. Germline assignment: CDR1 LNHDA and CDR2 SQIVND (reference sequence). The CDR3 here is CASSMRRPGQLGPQHF. The CDR3 bases are TGTGCCAGTAGTATGAGGAGACCAGGGCAATTGGGGCCCCAGCATTTT.

The gene calls are TRBV28 and TRBJ2-7; D perhaps matches TRBD2 (6 bases). This CDR3 has 14 residues. The germline V gene encodes CDR1 MDHEN and CDR2 SYDVKM. Trimming took 4 bases from V and 2 from J, leaving 12 bases between them. The CDR3 here is CASSWGDAPYEQYF. The CDR3 DNA reads as TGTGCCAGCAGTTGGGGGGACGCTCCCTACGAGCAGTACTTC.

V is TRBV5-4 and J is TRBJ2-2; D is possibly TRBD2 (6 bases). Germline CDR1 is SGHNT and CDR2 is YYREEE (reference sequence). This CDR3 contains 16 residues. V lost 1 base and J lost 0, with 10 bases in between. The DNA for the CDR3 is TGTGCCAGCAGCTTGTACCTAGCGCCGAACACCGGGGAGCTGTTTTTT. Amino acid sequence: CASSLYLAPNTGELFF.

The chain uses TRBV30 and TRBJ2-5; TRBD2 aligns across 8 bases. CDR1 GTSNPN and CDR2 SVGIG come from the germline V gene (reference sequence). This CDR3 comprises 16 residues. Trimming took 1 base from V and 5 from J; bases not matched to a gene: 12. The CDR3 protein is CAWSGPGPRGRETQYF. CDR3 in DNA: TGTGCCTGGAGTGGGCCGGGACCCCGCGGGAGGGAGACCCAGTACTTC.

This chain links TRBV29-1 with TRBJ2-2; 7 bases match TRBD1. CDR3 length: 13 residues. The germline CDR1 and CDR2 sequences are SQVTM and ANQGSEA. The V segment lost 6 bases and the J segment 4 bases; nucleotides outside the gene matches: 5. Written as DNA, the CDR3 is TGCAGCGTCCTACAGGGGAGCACCGGGGAGCTGTTTTTT. As protein: CSVLQGSTGELFF.

The chain uses TRBV27 and TRBJ1-2, with 7 bases aligning to TRBD1. This CDR3 region has 14 residues. The germline gives CDR1 MNHEY, CDR2 SMNVEV (reference sequence). With 6 bases clipped from V and 9 bases from J, the junction kept 13 bases outside the gene matches. The CDR3 sequence: CASSLDPGGFRYTF. The CDR3 DNA reads TGTGCCAGCAGCCTCGACCCAGGGGGTTTTCGCTACACCTTC.

This chain connects TRBV18 to TRBJ2-3; TRBD2 matches 11 bases. With 5 bases clipped from V and 2 bases from J, the junction kept 6 bases outside the gene matches. The CDR3 covers 16 residues. Germline CDR1 reads KGHSH; CDR2 reads LQKENI. CDR3 loop: CASSSGTSGHTDTQYF. In nucleotides, the CDR3 is TGTGCCAGCTCATCCGGGACTAGCGGACACACAGATACGCAGTATTTT.

The chain has TRBV19 and TRBJ2-2, with D maybe TRBD2 (6 bases). V lost 3 bases and J lost 4, with 21 bases in between. Germline V gene data show CDR1 as LNHDA and CDR2 as SQIVND (reference sequence). The CDR3 runs 18 residues. The CDR3 DNA follows: TGTGCCAGTAGTATCGGCCCCGGTGGAGGGAGGAGCACCGGGGAGCTGTTTTTT. Translated, it gives CASSIGPGGGRSTGELFF.

This clone appeared a few times. V usage is TRBV19 and J usage is TRBJ2-2; no reliable D call. CDR1 LNHDA and CDR2 SQIVND come from the germline V gene (reference sequence). Trimming took off 10 bases at V and 6 bases at J, with 9 bases between the two ends. The CDR3 is 11 residues long. CDR3: CATRVSGELFF. CDR3 in DNA: TGTGCCACACGGGTATCCGGGGAGCTGTTTTTT.

The chain joins TRBV24-1 to TRBJ2-1; D may be TRBD2 (6 bases). The germline V and J ends were trimmed by 3 bases and 1 base, with 12 bases remaining between them. The CDR3 spans 16 residues. The germline CDR1 and CDR2 sequences are KGHDR and SFDVKD. In nucleotides, the CDR3 is TGTGCCACCAGTGATGTGTCGGCGGGATCCTACAATGAGCAGTTCTTC. This translates into CATSDVSAGSYNEQFF.

The rearrangement joins TRBV6-5 to TRBJ1-5; 8 positions agree with TRBD1. CDR3 size: 13 residues. From germline, CDR1 is MNHEY and CDR2 SVGAGI. J lost 2 bases, V lost 6 bases, and 0 bases had no gene match. Here the CDR3 reads CASRGQGNQPQHF. DNA for the CDR3: TGTGCCAGCAGGGGACAGGGCAATCAGCCCCAGCATTTT.

V usage is TRBV6-1 and J usage is TRBJ2-5; D unclear. Trimming shortened V by 1 base and J by 2 bases, and 8 bases separated the two germline ends. In germline, CDR1 is MNHNS, CDR2 SASEGT. This CDR3 spans 14 amino acids. This CDR3 reads CASSEGAIQETQYF. In DNA, the CDR3 is TGTGCCAGCAGTGAAGGGGCTATACAAGAGACCCAGTACTTC.

The V gene is TRBV18, the J gene TRBJ2-3, with a weak D call TRBD2 (5 bases). Germline V gene lookup returns CDR1 KGHSH and CDR2 LQKENI. This CDR3 has 13 residues. Trimming removed 5 bases at V and 5 bases at J, with 11 bases between. The DNA of the CDR3 is TGTGCCAGCTCAAGAGGGAACAGAGATACGCAGTATTTT. This gives the protein CASSRGNRDTQYF.

V is TRBV19 and J is TRBJ1-2; D might be TRBD1 (6 bases). V dropped 6 bases and J dropped 8 bases, with 16 bases sitting between them. This CDR3 is built from 13 residues. CDR1 LNHDA and CDR2 SQIVND come from the germline V gene (reference sequence). The DNA for the CDR3 is TGTGCCAGTAGCCCACAGGGTCATCAAGGCTACACCTTC. It codes for CASSPQGHQGYTF.

The chain couples TRBV19 to TRBJ2-7; 7 nucleotides align to TRBD2. The CDR3 loop spans 17 amino acids. The germline V gene encodes CDR1 LNHDA and CDR2 SQIVND (reference sequence). Trimming took 5 bases from V and 0 from J; bases not matched to a gene: 13. The CDR3 loop reads CASSGALGGISSYEQYF. The CDR3 nucleotides read TGTGCCAGTAGTGGCGCCCTGGGAGGGATCTCCTCCTACGAGCAGTACTTC.

The chain joins TRBV5-1 to TRBJ2-1; D uncertain. The CDR3 runs to 15 residues. V was pared by 0 bases and J by 3 bases, with 10 bases between. Germline V CDR1 and CDR2: SGHRS, YFSETQ. In DNA form, the CDR3 reads TGCGCCAGCAGCTTGGGAGTCGAGAGCTACAATGAGCAGTTCTTC. Encoded protein: CASSLGVESYNEQFF.

This chain connects TRBV28 to TRBJ1-4, with 9 bases fitting TRBD1. CDR3 length: 13 amino acids. V shed 10 bases and J 6 bases; nucleotides not matched to a gene: 6. Germline V gene sequence: CDR1 MDHEN, CDR2 SYDVKM. For the CDR3, the DNA is TGTGCCATCCCGGGACAGGGACATGAAAAACTGTTTTTT. It specifies CAIPGQGHEKLFF.

A remark on this clone: The sample has other DNA sequences that encode this CDR3 too. This chain connects TRBV3-1 (or the pseudogene TRBV3-2) to TRBJ1-1, with 8 bases identical to TRBD1. The CDR3 has 14 residues. In germline, CDR1 is LGHDT, CDR2 YNNKEL (reference sequence). After removal of 6 bases from V and 5 bases from J, the junction contained 8 bases not matched to a gene. This chain's CDR3 is CASSQNRGGTEAFF. The CDR3 region has the DNA TGTGCCAGCAGTCAAAACAGGGGGGGAACTGAAGCTTTCTTT.

To note about this clone: At one end, the junction sequence differs from germline, possibly due to a read error. The chain couples TRBV19 to TRBJ2-3; 9 bases line up with TRBD1. Looked up from germline, CDR1 is LNHDA and CDR2 is SQIVND (reference sequence). This CDR3 is 13 amino acids long. In DNA, the CDR3 is TGTGCCAGTAGTGGACAGGGGTGGTCTACGGCAGATTTT. This translates into CASSGQGWSTADF.

This rearrangement joins TRBV5-5 to TRBJ2-3; 7 nucleotides agree with TRBD2. This CDR3 has 15 residues. CDR1 is SGHKS and CDR2 is YYEKEE in the germline V gene (reference sequence). J lost 0 bases, V lost 1 base, and 2 bases had no gene match. CDR3 bases: TGTGCCAGCAGCTTGTGGGAGGGGAGCACAGATACGCAGTATTTT. Encoded protein: CASSLWEGSTDTQYF.

This sequence joins TRBV7-4 and TRBJ1-5; 7 bases fit TRBD1. J lost 8 bases, V lost 5 bases, and 9 bases had no gene match. Germline CDR1 and CDR2: SGHVT and SQSDAQ. The CDR3 totals 14 residues. CDR3 nucleotide sequence: TGTGCCAGCAGCAGAGGGGGCCAATCAAAGCCCCAGCATTTT. The encoded protein is CASSRGGQSKPQHF.